What follows are 2 T cell receptor beta chains derived from one specimen sequenced in a study of T cell responses to AZD1222 COVID-19 vaccine. Assay used: immunoSEQ multiplex PCR; TCRdb lists only in-frame clones, some missing. The data show over 85,000 clones, with 84% seen just once and 12% to 15% held by the top ten. Specimen: peripheral blood, collected 28 days after the second AZD1222 dose. The receptors originated from an adult who received the AZD1222 COVID-19 vaccine.

J is TRBJ2-1 and V is TRBV11-3; 9 bases agree with TRBD1. The CDR3 contains 14 residues. Germline-derived CDR1 and CDR2 are SGHNT and YENEEA. The junction had 7 bases not matched to a gene; V was cut back by 6 bases and J by 7 bases. CDR3 bases: TGTGCCAGCAGACCCGGGACAGGGAGGAATGAGCAGTTCTTC. Encoded protein: CASRPGTGRNEQFF.

The V gene is TRBV11-2, the J gene TRBJ1-2; 8 bases match TRBD1. The CDR3 consists of 16 residues. Unmatched junction bases numbered 15, after V lost 4 bases and J lost 8 bases. The V gene's germline CDR1 is SGHAT and CDR2 FQNNGV. CDR3 nucleotide sequence: TGTGCCAGCAGCTCCCAAGGACCAGGGGGCGCGGGCGGCTACACCTTC. This translates into CASSSQGPGGAGGYTF.